This T cell receptor beta chain derives from a study of OX40 agonist ivuxolimab in advanced cancers. Study-wide background: Three patients had partial responses: one hepatocellular carcinoma, two cutaneous melanoma. Study results and limitations: Averaging showed that CD8+ T cells had more expanded clones than CD4+ did. With doses of 0.1 to 3.0 mg/kg, CD4+ and CD8+ blood T cells had undergone clonal expansion by week 6.

This CDR3 has 19 amino acids. The germline CDR1 and CDR2 sequences are WNHNN and SYGVQD (reference sequence). The junction had 14 bases not matched to a gene; V was cut back by 3 bases and J by 0 bases. Concerning this clone itself: Antigen: not known.

Profiling relied on immunoSEQ multiplex PCR, and the TCRdb table lists in-frame clones only, not all of them. The table includes 40,000 to 55,000 clones, under 90% detected once. At baseline, cycle 4 day 1, and cycle 7 day 1, blood was sampled. The chain couples TRBV10-1 to TRBJ2-1; the match to TRBD2 covers 7 bases. The TCR was taken from an adult with an advanced solid tumor such as melanoma, head and neck, liver or kidney cancer. The specimen was CD4+ or CD8+ T cells sorted from blood, collected in a trial of the OX40 agonist ivuxolimab. CDR3 sequence: CASSDGTTPHLSSYNEQFF. As DNA, the CDR3 is TGCGCCAGCAGTGACGGGACTACCCCTCATCTGAGCTCCTACAATGAGCAGTTCTTC.